This T cell receptor beta chain came from a study of blood T cell repertoires in COVID-19. About the research overall: Some COVID-19 samples were acute and others convalescent; all came from the United States, Italy and Spain.

The CDR3 runs to 14 residues. Germline values: CDR1 MRHNA, CDR2 SNTAGT. V lost 3 bases and J 0 bases, leaving 7 bases between the germline ends. Per the original methods: The authors estimated nucleated cell counts from reference gene primer amplification. Assay: immunoSEQ multiplex PCR; the TCRdb copy retains only in-frame clones and omits some. Clonal size and the V and J genes are those of that table, whereas D and trimming came from the DNA. The repertoire holds about 91,000 clones, with about 90% as singletons. Sequenced material: peripheral blood. The rearrangement uses TRBV6-4 and TRBJ2-3, with D perhaps matching TRBD2 (6 bases). The receptor was isolated from an older woman with acute or convalescent COVID-19. CDR3 protein: CASSDRGSTDTQYF. The DNA of the CDR3 is TGTGCCAGCAGTGATCGGGGGAGCACAGATACGCAGTATTTT.